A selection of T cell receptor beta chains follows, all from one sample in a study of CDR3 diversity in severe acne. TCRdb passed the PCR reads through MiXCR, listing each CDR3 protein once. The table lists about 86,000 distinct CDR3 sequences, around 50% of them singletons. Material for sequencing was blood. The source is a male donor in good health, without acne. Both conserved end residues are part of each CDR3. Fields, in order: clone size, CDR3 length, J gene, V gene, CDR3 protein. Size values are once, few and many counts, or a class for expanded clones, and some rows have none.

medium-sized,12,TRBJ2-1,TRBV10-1,CASSGLAGEQFF
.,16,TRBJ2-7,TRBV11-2,CASSPGLAGVGYEQYF
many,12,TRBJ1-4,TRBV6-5,CASSPVGEKLFF
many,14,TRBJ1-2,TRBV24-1,CATNSGQGGYGYTF
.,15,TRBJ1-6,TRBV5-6,CASSLVRDSIKALHF
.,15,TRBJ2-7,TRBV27,CASSLRQGLTYEQYF
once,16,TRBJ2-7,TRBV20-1,CSARRGLAGGTYEQYF
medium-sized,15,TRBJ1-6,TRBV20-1,CSARDPGGHNSPLHF
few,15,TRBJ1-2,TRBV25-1,CASSPRRTGNYGYTF
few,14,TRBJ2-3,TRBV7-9,CASSSFAGTNTQYF
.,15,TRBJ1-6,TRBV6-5,CASSYRTGYNSPLHF
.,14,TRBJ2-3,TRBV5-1,CASSLEQGYATQYF
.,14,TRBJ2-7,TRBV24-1,CATGGAGGSYEQYF
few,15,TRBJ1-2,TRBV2,CASRQAGQGFYGYTF
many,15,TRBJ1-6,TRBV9,CASSVGTAPNSPLHF
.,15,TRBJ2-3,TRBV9,CASSPGQGASDTQYF
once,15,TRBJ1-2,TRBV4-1,CASSQSESSNYGYTF
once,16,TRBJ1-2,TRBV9,CASSASWTETNYGYTF
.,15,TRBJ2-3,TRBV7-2,CASSPTSGGTDTQYF
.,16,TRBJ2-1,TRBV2,CASSPSGGFSYNEQFF
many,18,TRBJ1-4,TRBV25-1,CASSAHGAEKKFNEKLFF
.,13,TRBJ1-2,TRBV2,CASSSDGTSGYTF
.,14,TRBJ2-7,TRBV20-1,CSARDGDISYEQYF
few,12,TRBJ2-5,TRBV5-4,CASRRDSETQYF
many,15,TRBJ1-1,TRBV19,CASSPSVVANTEAFF
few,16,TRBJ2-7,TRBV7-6,CASSPSSGAGSYEQYF
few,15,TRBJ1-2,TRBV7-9,CASSVGTASNYGYTF
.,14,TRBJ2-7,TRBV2,CASSEAGRGYEQYF
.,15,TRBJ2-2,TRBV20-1,CSARNPSGRTGELFF
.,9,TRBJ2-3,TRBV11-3,CASNTRWYF
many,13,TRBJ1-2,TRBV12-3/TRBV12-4,CASSLGTLYGYTF
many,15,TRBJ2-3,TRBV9,CASSVFSSSTDTQYF
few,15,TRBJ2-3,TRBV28,CASSDWGRGTDTQYF
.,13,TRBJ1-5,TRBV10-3,CAISRDTAQPQHF
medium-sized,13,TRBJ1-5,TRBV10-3,CAITQGINQPQHF
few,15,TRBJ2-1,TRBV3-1,CASSLGTPTYNEQFF
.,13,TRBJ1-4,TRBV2,CASSSGTAEKLFF
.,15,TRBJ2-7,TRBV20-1,CSAPGTSGRAIEQYF
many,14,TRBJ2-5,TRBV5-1,CASSRDFRGETQYF
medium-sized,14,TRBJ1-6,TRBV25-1,CASSEGSYNSPLHF
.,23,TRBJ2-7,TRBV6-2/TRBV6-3,CASSYSALYLCASSRNPSYEQYF
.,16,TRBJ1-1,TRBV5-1,CASSLFGVREKAEAFF
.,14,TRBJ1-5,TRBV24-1,CASSYGRLNQPQHF